The rows below give T cell receptor beta chains drawn from one sample of a study of blood T cell repertoires in COVID-19. The protocol was immunoSEQ multiplex PCR, while the TCRdb copy is restricted to in-frame clones and leaves out a portion. The sample has a few hundred thousand clones, about 85% seen once. Source material: peripheral blood. These receptors all come from a human donor with COVID-19, enrolled during active disease. The donor label of this sample is uncertain. Both conserved end residues are part of each CDR3. D genes are given only for firm matches. A clone size is listed for some rows: how often the clone was seen (once, few, many), or a class if it is expanded.

d_gene	abundance	v_gene	j_gene	CDR3nt	CDR3aa
TRBD2	.	TRBV7-2	TRBJ2-3	TGTGCCAGCAGCTTACTCAGACTAGCGGGAGGGCCGGCGGATACGCAGTATTTT	CASSLLRLAGGPADTQYF
.	.	TRBV6-1	TRBJ1-5	TGTGCCAGCAGTCCTGACAGAATGGGCAATCAGCCCCAGCATTTT	CASSPDRMGNQPQHF
.	.	TRBV5-6	TRBJ2-1	TGTGCCAGCAGCAGCGCGGAGAATGAGCAGTTCTTC	CASSSAENEQFF
TRBD1	.	TRBV12-3/TRBV12-4	TRBJ2-7	TGTGCCAGCAGTCGGGACAGAGTCTACGAGCAGTACTTC	CASSRDRVYEQYF
TRBD1	.	TRBV3-1/TRBV3-2	TRBJ1-1	TGTGCCAGCAGCCAATTAGGACAGGGCTTCACTGAAGCTTTCTTT	CASSQLGQGFTEAFF
TRBD2	.	TRBV29-1	TRBJ2-1	TGCAGCGTTGAAGCGGTACTAGCGGCTTACAATGAGCAGTTCTTC	CSVEAVLAAYNEQFF
TRBD1	.	TRBV6-5	TRBJ2-1	TGTGCCAGCAGCCAGACAGGGATAGGCCCGTTCTTC	CASSQTGIGPFF
TRBD1	.	TRBV7-2	TRBJ2-1	TGTGCCAGCAGCCTCGTCGGACAGGGTCCCTACAATGAGCAGTTCTTC	CASSLVGQGPYNEQFF
.	.	TRBV6-6	TRBJ1-6	TGTGCCAGCAGTTATAGCTCCTATAATTCACCCCTCCACTTT	CASSYSSYNSPLHF
.	.	TRBV27	TRBJ2-3	TGTGCCAGCAGTCATTCCGGGACTTCCTCCGCCACAGATACGCAGTATTTT	CASSHSGTSSATDTQYF
.	once	TRBV9	TRBJ1-2	TGTGCCAGCAGCGTTTACGAGAGATATGGCTACACCTTC	CASSVYERYGYTF
TRBD1	.	TRBV7-9	TRBJ1-2	TGTGCCAGCAGCCAGAGCCGGGACAGGGACGCGGGTTTGGGTGGCTACACCTTC	CASSQSRDRDAGLGGYTF
TRBD1	.	TRBV12-5	TRBJ2-5	TGTGCTAGTGGTTTGGACAGGGGGGTGGTGGAGACCCAGTACTTC	CASGLDRGVVETQYF
.	.	TRBV7-9	TRBJ1-2	TGTGCCAGCAGCTCCGGACAGAGCCCTAACTATGGCTACACCTTC	CASSSGQSPNYGYTF
.	.	TRBV5-8	TRBJ1-1	TGTGCCAGCAGCCTATTTCAGGGTGCTTTCTTT	CASSLFQGAFF
.	.	TRBV11-2	TRBJ2-7	TGTGCCAGCAGTGAGCTCCGCGGTGGCTCCTACGAGCAGTACTTC	CASSELRGGSYEQYF
.	.	TRBV20-1	TRBJ1-3	TGCAGTGCTACGGAGGGAAACACCATATATTTT	CSATEGNTIYF
TRBD1	.	TRBV10-1	TRBJ2-3	TGCGCCAGCAGGGGACAGCCCTCAATCGCAGATACGCAGTATTTT	CASRGQPSIADTQYF
.	.	TRBV30	TRBJ1-1	TGTGCCTGGAGTGGAGTGACAGCTGAAGCTTTCTTT	CAWSGVTAEAFF
TRBD2	.	TRBV3-1/TRBV3-2	TRBJ2-1	TGTGCCAGCAACCCCCCTCCGCGGGAGGTGCACAATGAGCAGTTCTTC	CASNPPPREVHNEQFF
.	.	TRBV2	TRBJ1-5	TGTGCCAGCACCTCGTTGTCGGTCGGGGGGGGTCAGCCCCAGCATTTT	CASTSLSVGGGQPQHF
.	few	TRBV3-1/TRBV3-2	TRBJ1-3	TGTGCCAGCAGCCGTAATGGAAACACCATATATTTT	CASSRNGNTIYF